This entry lists 26 T cell receptor beta chains sequenced from one sample in a study of PD-L1 blockade in urothelial cancer. Sequencing was performed with immunoSEQ multiplex PCR; in TCRdb, only in-frame clones are kept and a portion is missing. The sample includes more than 40,000 clones, 86% of them seen just once. This specimen consisted of PBMCs, obtained around atezolizumab (anti-PD-L1) treatment. The origin of the receptors is a man in his sixties with urothelial cancer.

V and J are TRBV7-8 and TRBJ2-1, with a tentative D call TRBD1 (6 bases). Germline lookup yields CDR1 SGHVS and CDR2 FQNEAQ. The CDR3 is 13 amino acids. The ends were cut back, 2 bases at V and 5 bases at J, with 7 bases in the middle. CDR3 DNA sequence: TGTGCCAGCAGCTTAAGGACAGACAATGAGCAGTTCTTC. It yields the protein CASSLRTDNEQFF. Together with reference TRBV7-8 and TRBJ2-1, the CDR3 gives the full variable domain: GAGVSQSPRYKVAKRGQDVALRCDPISGHVSLFWYQQALGQGPEFLTYFQNEAQLDKSGLPSDRFFAERPEGSVSTLKIQRTQQEDSAVYLCASSLRTDNEQFFGPGTRLTVL.

This sequence joins TRBV11-2 and TRBJ2-1; 8 nucleotides match TRBD1. The junction had 9 bases not matched to a gene; V was cut back by 4 bases and J by 16 bases. The CDR3 contains 12 residues. Per germline, CDR1 SGHAT and CDR2 FQNNGV. The chain's CDR3 is CASSYGLGQGFF. CDR3 nucleotide sequence: TGTGCCAGCAGCTACGGGTTAGGACAGGGCTTCTTC.

The chain joins TRBV7-9 to TRBJ1-2, with no clear D. Trimming pared 1 base from V and 6 bases from J, leaving 9 bases between. The germline gives CDR1 SEHNR, CDR2 FQNEAQ (reference sequence). CDR3 size: 13 residues. CDR3 sequence: CASSLVREDGYTF. CDR3 nucleotide sequence: TGTGCCAGCAGCTTAGTCCGGGAGGATGGCTACACCTTC. The complete variable domain, with remaining parts taken from reference TRBV7-9 and TRBJ1-2, reads DTGVSQNPRHKITKRGQNVTFRCDPISEHNRLYWYRQTLGQGPEFLTYFQNEAQLEKSRLLSDRFSAERPKGSFSTLEIQRTEQGDSAMYLCASSLVREDGYTFGSGTRLTVV.

The V gene is TRBV19, the J gene TRBJ1-5; TRBD1 matches at 8 bases. The length of the CDR3 is 19 residues. With 4 bases clipped from V and 0 bases from J, the junction kept 14 bases outside the gene matches. Germline V gives CDR1 LNHDA, CDR2 SQIVND (reference sequence). The DNA for the CDR3 is TGTGCCAGTAGTAGACGCCCGGGACAGGCCTCCCTTAGCAATCAGCCCCAGCATTTT. It is translated as CASSRRPGQASLSNQPQHF.

The J gene is TRBJ1-1, the V gene TRBV5-1; D unclear. Germline V gene data show CDR1 as SGHRS and CDR2 as YFSETQ. The CDR3 loop spans 13 amino acids. The V gene lost 3 bases and the J gene lost 6 bases, with 12 bases spanning the gap. This CDR3 reads CASSSSATSEAFF. The CDR3 nucleotides read TGCGCCAGCAGCTCATCCGCTACGTCTGAAGCTTTCTTT.

This sequence joins TRBV2 and TRBJ1-1; possible D gene TRBD1, 6 bases. V lost 7 bases to trimming and J lost 8 bases, with 11 bases between them. CDR1 and CDR2 from the germline V gene are SNHLY and FYNNEI. The CDR3 totals 11 residues. As DNA, the CDR3 is TGTGCCAGCAAAAGGGACAAAGAAGCTTTCTTT. Its translation is CASKRDKEAFF.

V is TRBV2 and J is TRBJ1-3; no definite D call. Germline loops: CDR1 SNHLY, CDR2 FYNNEI. V was pared by 5 bases and J by 2 bases, with 13 bases between. The CDR3 runs 15 residues. CDR3 residues: CASSYYSITGNTIYF. In DNA form, the CDR3 reads TGTGCCAGCAGTTACTATTCGATTACTGGAAACACCATATATTTT.

The chain is built from TRBV10-1 and TRBJ2-5, with 14 bases lining up with TRBD2. The CDR3 runs 15 residues. Trimming cost V 8 bases and J 5 bases; bases outside gene matches: 7. From germline, CDR1 is WNHNN and CDR2 SYGVQD (reference sequence). CDR3 DNA: TGCGCCAGCGGGGGACTAGCGGGAGTGGAGGAGACCCAGTACTTC. Encoded protein: CASGGLAGVEETQYF.

The chain recombines TRBV29-1 with TRBJ2-1; 7 nucleotides match TRBD1. Germline V gives CDR1 SQVTM, CDR2 ANQGSEA. With V trimmed by 7 bases and J by 6 bases, 3 bases remained unmatched. The CDR3 has 11 amino acids. As DNA, the CDR3 is TGCAGCGGGACAGGAGGCAATGAGCAGTTCTTC. It codes for CSGTGGNEQFF.

This rearrangement joins TRBV18 to TRBJ2-7, with 9 nucleotides matching TRBD2. With 4 bases clipped from V and 5 bases from J, the junction kept 0 bases outside the gene matches. This CDR3 comprises 12 residues. The germline V gene has CDR1 KGHSH and CDR2 LQKENI. This chain's CDR3 is CASSRTSDEQYF. CDR3 in DNA: TGTGCCAGCTCACGGACTAGCGACGAGCAGTACTTC.

The chain links TRBV18 to TRBJ1-1; TRBD1 might be the D (5 bases). Per the germline V gene, CDR1 is KGHSH and CDR2 is LQKENI. Trimming left V 5 bases short and J 7 bases short, with 17 bases between. The CDR3 has 14 amino acids. The CDR3 region is CASSSNQGSGEAFF. The CDR3 DNA is TGTGCCAGCTCATCTAATCAGGGAAGTGGTGAAGCTTTCTTT.

The chain joins TRBV6-6 to TRBJ1-2; 10 positions match TRBD1. CDR3 length: 15 amino acids. Germline V gene sequence: CDR1 MNHNY, CDR2 SVGAGI (reference sequence). V lost 5 bases to trimming and J lost 4 bases; unmatched junction nucleotides: 7. DNA for the CDR3: TGTGCCAGCAGTAGGGGACAGGGGCTGGTCTATGGCTACACCTTC. Encoded protein: CASSRGQGLVYGYTF.

The V gene is TRBV9, the J gene TRBJ2-3, with 9 bases lining up with TRBD1. The CDR3 spans 19 residues. J gave up 3 bases and V 2 bases, and 16 bases lay outside the gene matches. From germline, CDR1 is SGDLS and CDR2 YYNGEE. CDR3 in DNA: TGTGCCAGCAGCGTTCACTTGGGGAAGGGACAGGGTGTGACAGATACGCAGTATTTT. As protein: CASSVHLGKGQGVTDTQYF. Combining the CDR3 with reference TRBV9 and TRBJ2-3 gives the whole variable domain DSGVTQTPKHLITATGQRVTLRCSPRSGDLSVYWYQQSLDQGLQFLIQYYNGEERAKGNILERFSAQQFPDLHSELNLSSLELGDSALYFCASSVHLGKGQGVTDTQYFGPGTRLTVL.

This chain connects TRBV20-1 to TRBJ2-7; TRBD1 aligns across 8 bases. Germline trimming cut 6 bases from V and 7 bases from J; bases unmatched to any gene: 5. The CDR3 sequence is 11 residues long. Germline loops: CDR1 DFQATT, CDR2 SNEGSKA (reference sequence). Written as DNA, the CDR3 is TGCAGTGCCGGAGACAGGGGAGAGCAGTACTTC. Amino acid sequence: CSAGDRGEQYF.

The chain combines TRBV6-5 with TRBJ2-3, with 9 bases that match TRBD1. This CDR3 contains 15 residues. With V trimmed by 8 bases and J by 2 bases, 8 bases remained unmatched. From germline, CDR1 is MNHEY and CDR2 SVGAGI. CDR3 sequence (DNA): TGTGCCAGCCGCACAGGACAGGGGAACACAGATACGCAGTATTTT. This codes for CASRTGQGNTDTQYF.

The chain couples TRBV5-4 to TRBJ1-5, with TRBD1 matching 7 bases. Germline V gene lookup returns CDR1 SGHNT and CDR2 YYREEE (reference sequence). The CDR3 has 15 residues. J lost 3 bases, V lost 0 bases, and 3 bases had no gene match. CDR3 loop: CASSLDRGNNQPQHF. CDR3 DNA sequence: TGTGCCAGCAGCTTGGACAGGGGCAACAATCAGCCCCAGCATTTT.

This clone is a singleton in its sample. The V call is TRBV7-3, the J call TRBJ1-3, with 7 bases lining up with TRBD1. Trimming at V came to 5 bases and at J to 8 bases, leaving 6 bases not matched to a gene. This CDR3 has 13 residues. CDR1 is SGHTA and CDR2 is FQGTGA in the germline V gene. The CDR3 loop is CASSRTGVDTIYF. DNA of the CDR3: TGTGCCAGCAGCAGAACAGGGGTTGACACCATATATTTT.

J is TRBJ1-2 and V is TRBV30; D unclear. Germline CDR1 is GTSNPN and CDR2 is SVGIG (reference sequence). The CDR3 has 12 amino acids. V was cut by 0 bases and J by 2 bases, with 4 bases left in between. DNA of the CDR3: TGTGCCTGGAGTGTACTAAACTATGGCTACACCTTC. It translates to CAWSVLNYGYTF.

The chain employs TRBV14 and TRBJ2-5, with 10 bases that match TRBD2. The CDR3 is 14 amino acids. The trim removed 4 bases at V and 4 bases at J, leaving 3 bases unmatched. CDR1 is SGHDN, CDR2 FVKESK, per germline. The CDR3 here is CASSRWTSGETQYF. The CDR3 DNA is TGTGCCAGCAGCCGGTGGACTAGCGGAGAGACCCAGTACTTC.

The genes are TRBV19 and TRBJ2-2; D is unresolved. The CDR3 spans 13 residues. Germline CDR1 reads LNHDA; CDR2 reads SQIVND (reference sequence). Trimming cost V 7 bases and J 3 bases, with 9 bases left between them. The CDR3 DNA sequence: TGTGCCAGTACCCGGTCGGACACCGGGGAGCTGTTTTTT. It specifies CASTRSDTGELFF.

The chain joins TRBV5-6 to TRBJ1-3; D is possibly TRBD1 (5 bases). The CDR3 is made up of 15 amino acids. CDR1 and CDR2 (germline): SGHDT, YYEEEE. The V end lost 1 base, the J end lost 1 base, and 9 bases lay between the germline ends. CDR3 residues: CASSLKGVSGNTIYF. The DNA of the CDR3 is TGTGCCAGCAGCTTGAAAGGGGTGTCTGGAAACACCATATATTTT.

On this clone: An end of the junction does not agree with germline; a read error may underlie this. The chain combines TRBV7-7 with TRBJ2-7; TRBD1 matches at 8 bases. The CDR3 has 14 residues. Germline CDR1 is SSHAT and CDR2 is FNYEAQ (reference sequence). The CDR3 DNA follows: TGTGCTAGCAGCCCGGGGACAGGACCCTACGAGCAGTACTTC. Its protein is CASSPGTGPYEQYF.

The V and J genes are TRBV19 and TRBJ2-6; D perhaps matches TRBD1 (7 bases). V was cut by 4 bases and J by 0 bases, with 19 bases left in between. Germline lookup yields CDR1 LNHDA and CDR2 SQIVND (reference sequence). The CDR3 consists of 19 residues. In nucleotides, the CDR3 is TGTGCCAGTAGTACGAGGGGGCGGGGAAGGTCCTCTGGGGCCAACGTCCTGACTTTC. It encodes CASSTRGRGRSSGANVLTF.

The rearrangement uses TRBV19 and TRBJ2-7; TRBD1 matches 7 bases. Germline CDR1 reads LNHDA; CDR2 reads SQIVND (reference sequence). The junction had 2 bases not matched to a gene; V was cut back by 2 bases and J by 1 base. CDR3 length: 14 residues. In DNA, the CDR3 is TGTGCCAGTAGTATATCGACAGGGTCCTACGAGCAGTACTTC. It specifies CASSISTGSYEQYF.

The chain combines TRBV5-6 with TRBJ1-4; D might be TRBD1 (5 bases). V lost 7 bases to trimming and J lost 8 bases, with 12 bases between them. The CDR3 is 12 residues long. The germline CDR1 and CDR2 sequences are SGHDT and YYEEEE. CDR3 coding DNA: TGTGCCAGCGCCCAACGGGGGGAAAAACTGTTTTTT. It specifies CASAQRGEKLFF. The entire variable domain, with the rest obtained from reference TRBV5-6 and TRBJ1-4, is as follows: DAGVTQSPTHLIKTRGQQVTLRCSPKSGHDTVSWYQQALGQGPQFIFQYYEEEERQRGNFPDRFSGHQFPNYSSELNVNALLLGDSALYLCASAQRGEKLFFGSGTQLSVL.

The chain has TRBV7-6 and TRBJ2-3, with TRBD2 identical over 13 bases. Germline CDR1 reads SGHVS; CDR2 reads FNYEAQ. This CDR3 comprises 15 residues. V was pared by 5 bases and J by 3 bases, with 2 bases of the junction left unmatched. The CDR3 region is CASSPTSGGTDTQYF. Here the CDR3 DNA reads TGTGCCAGCAGCCCGACTAGCGGGGGGACAGATACGCAGTATTTT.